The 18 T cell receptor beta chains given below trace back to one sample, sequenced in a study of blood T cell repertoires in COVID-19. TCRdb's table, derived via immunoSEQ multiplex PCR, lists solely in-frame clones and lacks some. The top ten hold 10% of the sample, which has more than 200,000 clones, 70% to 90% seen once. Sample: peripheral blood. All receptors derive from a woman aged 80 or over with acute or convalescent COVID-19.

This clone was counted once. The chain is built from TRBV5-8 and TRBJ1-4, with TRBD1 identical over 7 bases. CDR1 is SGHTS and CDR2 is YDEGEE in the germline V gene. Losses at the gene ends were 4 bases for V and 4 bases for J; bases not matched to a gene: 7. The CDR3 has 15 amino acids. The CDR3 nucleotides read TGTGCCAGCAGCGGGGGGACAGACATTAATGAAAAACTGTTTTTT. Translation gives CASSGGTDINEKLFF.

The chain uses TRBV6-2 or TRBV6-3 and TRBJ1-2, with D possibly matching TRBD1 (6 bases). The ends were cut back, 2 bases at V and 4 bases at J, with 11 bases in the middle. Germline lookup yields CDR1 MNHEY and CDR2 SVGEGT. The CDR3 contains 14 residues. The DNA for the CDR3 is TGTGCCAGCAGTTACAGGGCAGGGGCCTATGGCTACACCTTC. This translates into CASSYRAGAYGYTF.

The rearrangement links TRBV7-9 to TRBJ2-7; no clear D. V was trimmed by 8 bases and J by 1 base, leaving 15 bases between them. CDR1 and CDR2 from the germline V gene are SEHNR and FQNEAQ (reference sequence). The CDR3 runs to 14 residues. The CDR3 nucleotides read TGTGCCAGCGTACATGACACGGCTTCCTACGAGCAGTACTTC. Translation: CASVHDTASYEQYF.

The chain has TRBV15 and TRBJ1-5; the D gene is possibly TRBD1 (6 bases). Trimming left V 1 base short and J 6 bases short, with 13 bases between. Looked up from germline, CDR1 is LNHNV and CDR2 is YYDKDF (reference sequence). The CDR3 runs 15 residues. CDR3 sequence reads: CATSRAQGQSQPQHF. CDR3 DNA: TGTGCCACCAGCAGAGCGCAGGGACAAAGTCAGCCCCAGCATTTT.

The rearrangement uses TRBV9 and TRBJ2-5; tentatively, D is TRBD2 (6 bases). Germline-derived CDR1 and CDR2 are SGDLS and YYNGEE. The CDR3 loop spans 14 amino acids. The ends were cut back, 0 bases at V and 4 bases at J, with 10 bases in the middle. The CDR3 loop is CASSVDGGRETQYF. DNA of the CDR3: TGTGCCAGCAGCGTAGACGGGGGAAGAGAGACCCAGTACTTC.

The chain has TRBV19 and TRBJ1-4; 10 bases line up with TRBD1. Germline V gene sequence: CDR1 LNHDA, CDR2 SQIVND (reference sequence). CDR3 length: 16 amino acids. After removal of 3 bases from V and 7 bases from J, the junction contained 8 bases not matched to a gene. CDR3 protein: CASSIGGQGIAEKLFF. CDR3 in DNA: TGTGCCAGTAGTATTGGGGGACAGGGGATCGCTGAAAAACTGTTTTTT.

The V gene is TRBV6-5, the J gene TRBJ1-2; perhaps TRBD1 as D (5 bases). The V end lost 10 bases, the J end lost 4 bases, and 13 bases lay between the germline ends. Germline values: CDR1 MNHEY, CDR2 SVGAGI. CDR3 length: 12 residues. Written as DNA, the CDR3 is TGTGCCATAGGGACGGGGGGCTATGGCTACACCTTC. Translated: CAIGTGGYGYTF.

This rearrangement joins TRBV23-1 to TRBJ2-5; TRBD1 matches 7 bases. TRBV23-1 is flagged as an ORF with uncertain function. The CDR3 contains 18 residues. J was trimmed by 5 bases and V by 6 bases; bases with no gene match: 21. The CDR3 nucleotides are TGCGCCAGCAGAGCCCGGACAGGTTTCACTAAAGACGGGGAGACCCAGTACTTC. This codes for CASRARTGFTKDGETQYF.

Regarding this clone: Compared with germline, one end of the junction differs, possibly owing to a read error. This sequence joins TRBV19 and TRBJ2-4; TRBD1 agrees at 7 bases. The CDR3 has 13 amino acids. Germline values: CDR1 LNHDA, CDR2 SQIVND (reference sequence). CDR3 nucleotides: TGTGCCAGTAGTCCGACCACAGGGGTCGTTCTAATCTTC. It translates to CASSPTTGVVLIF.

The V and J genes are TRBV19 and TRBJ1-3; D gene unclear. CDR1 and CDR2 from the germline V gene are LNHDA and SQIVND (reference sequence). Trimming shortened V by 4 bases and J by 0 bases, and 13 bases separated the two germline ends. The CDR3 runs 16 residues. The CDR3 DNA is TGTGCCAGTAGTAACGGCGGGTTCGTCTCTGGAAACACCATATATTTT. This codes for CASSNGGFVSGNTIYF. Supplemented by reference TRBV19 and TRBJ1-3, the full variable domain reads DGGITQSPKYLFRKEGQNVTLSCEQNLNHDAMYWYRQDPGQGLRLIYYSQIVNDFQKGDIAEGYSVSREKKESFPLTVTSAQKNPTAFYLCASSNGGFVSGNTIYFGEGSWLTVV.

In this sample, this clone turned up once. The CDR3 DNA sequence: TGTGCCAGCAGTGAAGCGCAGGGAGCGGGAGGGGAACAGTTCTTC. Translated: CASSEAQGAGGEQFF. The chain carries TRBV2 and TRBJ2-1, with 10 bases fitting TRBD2. The germline gives CDR1 SNHLY, CDR2 FYNNEI. The CDR3 contains 15 residues. Trimming at V came to 0 bases and at J to 13 bases, leaving 9 bases not matched to a gene.

The V and J genes are TRBV6-6 and TRBJ2-7; 7 nucleotides align to TRBD1. The CDR3 sequence is 15 residues long. The germline gives CDR1 MNHNY, CDR2 SVGAGI (reference sequence). V gave up 6 bases and J gave up 6 bases; unmatched junction bases: 14. CDR3: CASSSPRTGGTEQYF. The CDR3 DNA reads as TGTGCCAGCAGCTCCCCTCGGACAGGTGGTACCGAGCAGTACTTC.

The table lists this clone with a few counts. The chain employs TRBV5-1 and TRBJ2-5; 7 bases are a match to TRBD2. This CDR3 contains 11 residues. In germline, CDR1 is SGHRS, CDR2 YFSETQ. With V trimmed by 7 bases and J by 5 bases, 2 bases remained unmatched. The CDR3 DNA reads as TGCGCCAGCCGAGCGGGGGAGACCCAGTACTTC. Protein product: CASRAGETQYF.

Turning to this clone: Other nucleotide sequences from this sample produce the same CDR3. This chain connects TRBV19 to TRBJ1-1; D not certain. V lost 2 bases and J 2 bases, leaving 6 bases between the germline ends. Germline lookup yields CDR1 LNHDA and CDR2 SQIVND (reference sequence). CDR3 size: 13 residues. In nucleotides, the CDR3 is TGTGCCAGTAGTATACAGGCTAACACTGAAGCTTTCTTT. It specifies CASSIQANTEAFF.

The rearrangement joins TRBV7-8 to TRBJ2-2; 12 bases agree with TRBD2. The length of the CDR3 is 15 residues. Per germline, CDR1 SGHVS and CDR2 FQNEAQ. Unmatched junction bases numbered 4, after V lost 5 bases and J lost 6 bases. The CDR3 DNA is TGTGCCAGCAGCGCTAGCGGGGGGGCCTCCGGGGAGCTGTTTTTT. This codes for CASSASGGASGELFF.

This chain joins TRBV19 and TRBJ2-3; 11 nucleotides line up with TRBD2. Unmatched junction bases numbered 3, after V lost 5 bases and J lost 5 bases. The V gene's germline CDR1 is LNHDA and CDR2 SQIVND (reference sequence). The CDR3 covers 14 residues. CDR3 bases: TGTGCCAGTAGTGTAGCGGGGGGGCAAGATACGCAGTATTTT. This gives the protein CASSVAGGQDTQYF.

This sequence joins TRBV10-3 and TRBJ1-6; 10 nucleotides align to TRBD1. Trimming removed 6 bases from V and 10 bases from J; junction bases left unmatched: 9. The CDR3 runs to 15 residues. CDR1 ENHRY and CDR2 SYGVKD come from the germline V gene. CDR3: CAIRPGQGEWSPLHF. CDR3 nucleotide sequence: TGTGCCATCAGACCTGGACAGGGGGAATGGTCACCCCTCCACTTT.

The J gene is TRBJ2-3, the V gene TRBV7-3; possible D gene TRBD2, 6 bases. In germline, CDR1 is SGHTA, CDR2 FQGTGA. There are 17 residues in the CDR3. With 3 bases removed from V and 6 bases from J, the gap between germline ends came to 22 bases. The CDR3 region is CASSFGRIGGITDTQYF. The CDR3 DNA reads as TGTGCCAGCAGCTTCGGCCGTATCGGAGGGATAACGGATACGCAGTATTTT.